The T cell receptor (beta chain) described here comes from a study of OX40 agonist ivuxolimab in advanced cancers. Findings and caveats of the study: Clonal expansion by week 6 occurred in CD4+ and CD8+ blood T cells (at 0.1 to 3.0 mg/kg).

With respect to this clone: Its cognate antigen is unknown.

The table came from immunoSEQ multiplex PCR; TCRdb's copy has only in-frame clones and leaves some out. The top ten clones hold 3.4% of a sample with some 90,000 clones, under 95% of them seen once. V lost 4 bases and J lost 0, with 12 bases in between. The length of the CDR3 is 15 residues. Germline V gene lookup returns CDR1 MNHEY and CDR2 SVGAGI. The V and J genes are TRBV6-5 and TRBJ1-1; TRBD1 might be the D (6 bases). The TCR sequence derives from an adult with an advanced solid tumor such as melanoma, head and neck, liver or kidney cancer. The source material was CD4+ or CD8+ T cells sorted from blood, sampled in a trial of the OX40 agonist ivuxolimab. The CDR3 DNA follows: TGTGCCAGCAGTTTAGGCAGGGGCATGAACACTGAAGCTTTCTTT. It codes for CASSLGRGMNTEAFF.